This record looks at one T cell receptor beta chain sequence and its context. Its antigen specificity is not known. The record has no base qualities; no much larger clone is one base away. Reading the germline V gene (reference sequence) gives CDR1 LNHDA and CDR2 SQIVND. The V end loses 5 bases and the J end loses 5 bases, and a stretch of 7 bases separates them. Measured from the cysteine to the phenylalanine, the CDR3 is 12 residues long. This entry keeps only the CDR3 DNA: 36 bases, framed from base 1. The immunoSEQ multiplex PCR assay was used to generate TCR libraries, with TCR-beta and/or TCR-alpha/delta assays applied to each sample. The Illumina high-throughput platform was used to sequence the amplified TCR libraries. As for how the authors treated the data: Clustering and dimensionality reduction relied on pairwise TCRdist distances among GMM-specific receptors from T cells that were either sorted ex vivo or expanded in vitro. Each clinical repertoire was assigned a mean NN-distance score, defined as the average TCRdist to the nearest 10% of tetramer-positive reference sequences. To compute GEM TCR motif frequency, the fraction of unique TCRs matching known GEM sequences by V/J usage and CDR3 length was calculated. Active tuberculosis was classified by linear discriminant analysis with leave-one-out cross-validation, implemented in scikit-learn. This is the immuneACCESS table as TCRdb keeps it, with only in-frame sequences that have V and J called. A part of the clones is gone; compared with another copy, unresolved V genes explain less than half, and the rest is unexplained. The V and J calls and clone size come from that table; D and trimming were worked out from the DNA. This sample comprises 20,000 to 25,000 clones, just over 90% of them detected only once. Of the sample, about 17% is held by the ten largest clones.

The data derive from a study of T cells in tuberculosis (dated 2018 in TCRdb). Regarding the complete study: To characterize T cells specific for the mycobacterial lipid antigen glucose monomycolate (GMM), the study used CD1B tetramers together with high-throughput TCR immunosequencing. With ten or so people per group, a South African clinical cohort compared IGRA-negative adolescents, IGRA-positive adolescents with latent tuberculosis, and adults with active tuberculosis.

What the work shows at the level of the full study, not this receptor alone: With the diverse GMM-specific repertoire as input, a classifier achieved approximately 90% accuracy (AUROC around 0.9), whereas GEM motif frequencies as input gave 70% accuracy. Active tuberculosis TCR-alpha repertoires showed smaller mean NN-distances to GMM-specific TCRs than IGRA-negative controls, suggesting clonal expansion of these TCRs. Clinical samples were selected based on the availability of cryopreserved specimens, with adults included as active tuberculosis cases and adolescents included as controls. Smaller NN-distances were partly driven by shorter CDR3-alpha lengths in active tuberculosis patients, and statistical significance was not reached for the TCR-beta difference.

At study entry, adolescents were screened for latent tuberculosis infection using a tuberculin skin test and the QuantiFERON-TB GOLD In-Tube IGRA. Unsorted cryopreserved PBMC were immunosequenced, covering on average approximately 96,000 T cells per clinical donor. Eleven high schools in the Worcester region of the Western Cape, South Africa, served as enrollment sites for adolescents aged 12 to 18 years. Around 10 M. tuberculosis-infected adolescents and around ten uninfected adolescents were selected, with the two groups matched for age and sex. For the adolescents, PBMC were isolated by density centrifugation from freshly drawn heparinized blood and then cryopreserved.

This sequence was found in a donor aged 10-29 years with latent tuberculosis or without tuberculosis infection. Some clones in this sample may be carry-over from other donors' samples. The rearranged chain carries TRBV19 and TRBJ1-5; no D gene call is confident. Sequencing was done on a sample of PBMCs. The nucleotide sequence is TGTGCCAGTAGTTACGACTATCAGCCCCAGCATTTT. Translation gives CASSYDYQPQHF.